The 7 T cell receptor beta chains below all came from one sample that was sequenced in a study of T cell responses to AZD1222 COVID-19 vaccine. Method: immunoSEQ multiplex PCR; TCRdb's copy keeps in-frame clones and lacks some. The sample lists 130,000 or so clones; around nine tenths were seen once. The sample was peripheral blood, taken on day 0 of AZD1222 vaccination. The receptors derive from an adult in good health.

The gene calls are TRBV9 and TRBJ2-1; TRBD1 matches 12 bases. This CDR3 is 14 amino acids long. The ends lost 4 bases at V and 9 bases at J; junction bases unmatched: 5. Germline V gene lookup returns CDR1 SGDLS and CDR2 YYNGEE. In DNA form, the CDR3 reads TGTGCCAGCAGCTTGGGACAGGGGGCGCTTGAGCAGTTCTTC. It yields the protein CASSLGQGALEQFF.

The gene calls are TRBV11-2 and TRBJ1-5; a possible D gene is TRBD1 (5 bases). V dropped 1 base and J dropped 0 bases, with 10 bases sitting between them. The CDR3 has 16 amino acids. Germline-derived CDR1 and CDR2 are SGHAT and FQNNGV. CDR3 bases: TGTGCCAGCAGCTTAGGACAGACTAATAGCAATCAGCCCCAGCATTTT. This encodes CASSLGQTNSNQPQHF.

This clone occurred once. The rearrangement links TRBV5-1 to TRBJ2-3; D is perhaps TRBD1 (5 bases). Germline CDR1 and CDR2: SGHRS and YFSETQ. The V end lost 0 bases, the J end lost 1 base, and 9 bases lay between the germline ends. This CDR3 contains 15 residues. The CDR3 loop is CASSLGQPRTDTQYF. The CDR3 DNA reads TGCGCCAGCAGCTTGGGACAGCCTCGCACAGATACGCAGTATTTT. The complete variable domain, with remaining parts taken from reference TRBV5-1 and TRBJ2-3, reads KAGVTQTPRYLIKTRGQQVTLSCSPISGHRSVSWYQQTPGQGLQFLFEYFSETQRNKGNFPGRFSGRQFSNSRSEMNVSTLELGDSALYLCASSLGQPRTDTQYFGPGTRLTVL.

The rearrangement links TRBV5-1 to TRBJ1-5; TRBD1 matches at 7 bases. This CDR3 region has 16 residues. CDR1 is SGHRS and CDR2 is YFSETQ in the germline V gene. The V gene end was trimmed by 4 bases and the J gene end by 2 bases; junction bases not matched to a gene: 9. The CDR3 sequence: CASSPGTVGGNQPQHF. The CDR3 DNA follows: TGCGCCAGCAGCCCCGGGACAGTTGGCGGCAATCAGCCCCAGCATTTT.

The chain joins TRBV5-8 to TRBJ2-1, with TRBD1 identical over 8 bases. The CDR3 contains 13 residues. Germline V gives CDR1 SGHTS, CDR2 YDEGEE. Trimming cost V 2 bases and J 6 bases; bases outside gene matches: 1. CDR3 in DNA: TGTGCCAGCAGCTTTACAGGGGGCAATGAGCAGTTCTTC. Its protein product is CASSFTGGNEQFF.

The chain links TRBV7-2 to TRBJ1-1; no clear D. This CDR3 region has 13 residues. Germline CDR1 SGHTA, CDR2 FQGNSA. The V gene lost 5 bases and the J gene lost 6 bases, with 13 bases spanning the gap. CDR3 coding DNA: TGTGCCAGCAGCCCACGAAGAGGGTCTGAAGCTTTCTTT. The encoded protein is CASSPRRGSEAFF.

The chain carries TRBV7-2 and TRBJ1-3; 9 bases are a match to TRBD1. Germline loops: CDR1 SGHTA, CDR2 FQGNSA. The length of the CDR3 is 15 residues. J gave up 4 bases and V 4 bases, and 5 bases lay outside the gene matches. The CDR3 spells CASSSTGGTGNTIYF. The CDR3 DNA is TGTGCCAGCAGCTCTACAGGGGGCACAGGAAACACCATATATTTT.